This is a list of T cell receptor beta chains from one sample in a study of shared clonotypes between healthy human individuals. Method: immunoSEQ multiplex PCR; TCRdb's copy keeps in-frame clones and lacks some. Among some 2.4 million clones listed, 80% to 95% were seen once. Sequenced sample: naive CD4+ T cells from PBMCs. The origin of the receptors is a man aged 18 to 29 in good health. Some clones in this sample may be carry-over from other donors' samples. Each CDR3 is given with its conserved first and last residue. A D gene is named only where the DNA matches it firmly. Not all rows give a size; the values are once, few, many and, for expanded clones, a class.

d_gene	j_gene	v_gene	abundance	CDR3nt	CDR3aa
-	TRBJ2-1	TRBV9	once	TGTGCCAGCAGCGTAGAGGGCCTAAGCGGATCTGAGCAGTTCTTC	CASSVEGLSGSEQFF
-	TRBJ2-7	TRBV10-1	-	TGCGCCAGCAGTGAATTCTCCTACGAGCAGTACTTC	CASSEFSYEQYF
-	TRBJ1-4	TRBV30	-	TGTGCCTGGAGTGTAATGGGCTGGGCGAATGAAAAACTGTTTTTT	CAWSVMGWANEKLFF
TRBD2	TRBJ2-3	TRBV9	-	TGTGCCAGCAGCAACCGGGGAGGGGCAGATACGCAGTATTTT	CASSNRGGADTQYF
TRBD2	TRBJ2-7	TRBV28	once	TGTGCCAGCAGGGAGGGACTAGCGGGAGGGTTACGCGAGCAGTACTTC	CASREGLAGGLREQYF
-	TRBJ1-3	TRBV7-6	-	TGTGCCAGCAGCTTACCTTTGGAGGCCTCTGGAAACACCATATATTTT	CASSLPLEASGNTIYF
TRBD1	TRBJ1-2	TRBV7-2	-	TGTGCCAGCAGCCCGGGACAGGGACTTGGCTACACCTTC	CASSPGQGLGYTF
-	TRBJ2-7	TRBV7-3	-	TGTGCCAGCAGCTTGGGTTCAGGCCCTACCTACGAGCAGTACTTC	CASSLGSGPTYEQYF
-	TRBJ1-4	TRBV28	once	TGTGCCAGCAGTGAGGGGTTGGATGAAAAACTGTTTTTT	CASSEGLDEKLFF
-	TRBJ1-6	TRBV28	-	TGTGCCAGCAGTGTACCCAGCTCCTATAATTCACCCCTCCACTTT	CASSVPSSYNSPLHF
-	TRBJ1-1	TRBV29-1	-	TGCAGCGTTGAAGGGGGACCCTTGAGTGGAGCTTTCTTT	CSVEGGPLSGAFF
TRBD2	TRBJ2-2	TRBV5-6	-	TGTGCCAGCAGTTCTACCTCTAGCGGGAGGCGGTCAAACACCGGGGAGCTGTTTTTT	CASSSTSSGRRSNTGELFF